A selection of T cell receptor beta chains follows, all from one sample in a study of T cell clones after liver transplantation. Only in-frame clones appear in the TCRdb table, and some are missing; sequencing was by immunoSEQ multiplex PCR. The sample has about 53,000 clones, 84% seen once. Sequencing used CD4+ T cells from blood, obtained before liver transplant. The receptors were gathered from a human donor who received a liver transplant. The CDR3 runs from the conserved cysteine through the conserved F or W. D genes are given only for firm matches. Clone size, where shown, is once, few, many, or a class for clones that have expanded.

J gene	clone size	D gene	V gene	CDR3 DNA	CDR3 protein
TRBJ2-1	.	TRBD2	TRBV11-1	TGTGCCAGCAGCTTCGAACTAGCGGGAGCGGGTGAGCAGTTCTTC	CASSFELAGAGEQFF
TRBJ2-1	once	.	TRBV19	TGTGCCAGTAGTATCCTGTACAATGAGCAGTTCTTC	CASSILYNEQFF
TRBJ1-2	.	TRBD1	TRBV19	TGTGCCAGTAGTATGCGGGGGGACAGGCCGGGAGATGGCTACACCTTC	CASSMRGDRPGDGYTF
TRBJ1-2	few	.	TRBV2	TGTGCCAGCAGAAAATTAACAGGGAGGGATGGCTACACCTTC	CASRKLTGRDGYTF
TRBJ2-5	.	TRBD2	TRBV10-3	TGTGCCATCAGAGGGACTAGCGAAGAGACCCAGTACTTC	CAIRGTSEETQYF
TRBJ2-3	.	.	TRBV18	TGTGCCAGCTCACCACAGGTATCTAGTGATACGCAGTATTTT	CASSPQVSSDTQYF
TRBJ2-3	.	.	TRBV5-1	TGCGCCAGCAGCTTGGAACCCAGGACAGATACGCAGTATTTT	CASSLEPRTDTQYF
TRBJ1-3	.	.	TRBV28	TGTGCCAGCCGAATGAGTGGGTCGGGAAACACCATATATTTT	CASRMSGSGNTIYF
TRBJ1-2	once	.	TRBV7-3	TGTGCCAGCAGCCAATCGGTGGGGGACGGCTACACCTTC	CASSQSVGDGYTF
TRBJ2-7	.	.	TRBV6-5	TGTGCCAGCAGTAAATCCTTCCAGGGGTGGTACGAGCAGTACTTC	CASSKSFQGWYEQYF
TRBJ2-7	.	.	TRBV18	TGTGCCAGCTCACCTGGAGGGCCCTACGAGCAGTACTTC	CASSPGGPYEQYF
TRBJ2-5	once	.	TRBV11-1	TGTGCCAGCAGCCCGCCCTTAAGGGGAGTGCGAGAGACCCAGTACTTC	CASSPPLRGVRETQYF
TRBJ2-3	.	.	TRBV6-1	TGTGCCAGCAGTGAAGGGTGGGATACGCAGTATTTT	CASSEGWDTQYF
TRBJ2-7	few	TRBD1	TRBV11-2	TGTGCCAGCAGCGAGACAGGGGCGGAAATTCGTTCCTACGAGCAGTACTTC	CASSETGAEIRSYEQYF
TRBJ2-2	.	TRBD1	TRBV5-1	TGCGCCAGCAGCCAAGGACAGGGGGACACCGGGGAGCTGTTTTTT	CASSQGQGDTGELFF
TRBJ2-3	.	TRBD2	TRBV9	TGTGCCAGCAGCTTCCCGACTAGCGATACGCAGTATTTT	CASSFPTSDTQYF